The entry that follows covers one T cell receptor (beta chain) sequence. The sample is drawn from a study of human CD8 memory T cell subsets. UMI-labeled 5' RACE was used, and it produced the TCR beta libraries. TCRdb reprocessed the 5' RACE reads; each CDR3 protein has one entry and no DNA is given. Its table records fewer than 20,000 distinct CDR3 sequences. The CDR3 length is 15 residues. Per germline, CDR1 SEHNR and CDR2 FQNEAQ (reference sequence). Material for sequencing was CD8+ T cells from PBMCs. The receptor's source is a human donor in good health. V gene TRBV7-9 combines with J gene TRBJ2-1. This chain's CDR3 is CASSFSGSSYNEQFF. Drawing the rest from reference TRBV7-9 and TRBJ2-1, the complete variable domain is DTGVSQNPRHKITKRGQNVTFRCDPISEHNRLYWYRQTLGQGPEFLTYFQNEAQLEKSRLLSDRFSAERPKGSFSTLEIQRTEQGDSAMYLCASSFSGSSYNEQFFGPGTRLTVL.